The 21 T cell receptor beta chains below come from one sample, sequenced in a study of shared clonotypes between healthy human individuals. Some clones are missing from TCRdb's copy, which holds only in-frame ones; the method was immunoSEQ multiplex PCR. The sample holds 2 million to 2.5 million clones; approximately 94% are singletons and the top ten take under 2%. It was CD45RO-negative cells, positively selected for CCR7, that made up naive CD8 cells, with terminally differentiated effector memory CD45RA+ cells excluded. The sample comprised naive CD8+ T cells from PBMCs. The receptors stem from a man between 18 and 35 years old in good health. Some clones in this sample may be carry-over from other donors' samples.

This clone has a single count. This sequence joins TRBV6-8 and TRBJ2-7; D tentatively reads TRBD1 or TRBD2 (5 bases each). V was clipped by 1 base and J by 6 bases, with 16 bases between them. This CDR3 is 15 amino acids long. The V gene's germline CDR1 is MNHGY and CDR2 SAAAGT. The CDR3 is CASSYLKRDAGEQYF. The CDR3, as DNA: TGTGCCAGCAGTTACTTAAAAAGGGACGCGGGCGAGCAGTACTTC.

This clone is a singleton in its sample. Within the sample, other DNA sequences also encode this same CDR3. This sequence joins TRBV28 and TRBJ1-1; D uncertain. Germline lookup yields CDR1 MDHEN and CDR2 SYDVKM. Deletions cut 0 bases from V and 1 base from J, with 3 bases between. There are 13 residues in the CDR3. The CDR3 loop reads CASSLWENTEAFF. In DNA form, the CDR3 reads TGTGCCAGCAGTTTATGGGAGAACACTGAAGCTTTCTTT.

V is TRBV7-9 and J is TRBJ2-1; 14 nucleotides agree with TRBD2. Germline values: CDR1 SEHNR, CDR2 FQNEAQ (reference sequence). The V gene end was trimmed by 4 bases and the J gene end by 10 bases; junction bases not matched to a gene: 12. The length of the CDR3 is 17 residues. As DNA, the CDR3 is TGTGCCAGCAGCTCGAATGGAGGGACTAGCGGGAGAGACGAGCAGTTCTTC. It specifies CASSSNGGTSGRDEQFF.

The chain combines TRBV6-5 with TRBJ2-1, with a tentative D call TRBD1 (5 bases). Germline-derived CDR1 and CDR2 are MNHEY and SVGAGI. CDR3 size: 13 residues. Trimming stripped 0 bases from V and 12 bases from J, with 12 bases between. The CDR3 here is CASSYSWQGGQFF. As DNA, the CDR3 is TGTGCCAGCAGTTACTCTTGGCAGGGTGGGCAGTTCTTC.

The chain is built from TRBV6-5 and TRBJ2-7; 9 nucleotides line up with TRBD2. The germline V gene has CDR1 MNHEY and CDR2 SVGAGI. The CDR3 has 15 amino acids. V dropped 4 bases and J dropped 3; count of bases not matched to a gene: 7. In DNA form, the CDR3 reads TGTGCCAGCAGTTTTGCGGGGGGGCAGGGCTACGAGCAGTACTTC. Residues: CASSFAGGQGYEQYF.

A few counts support this clone. The CDR3 here is CASSDADLYGYTF. The CDR3 DNA reads as TGTGCCAGCAGTGATGCTGATCTCTATGGCTACACCTTC. The chain couples TRBV6-1 to TRBJ1-2; D not resolved. The CDR3 totals 13 residues. Germline values: CDR1 MNHNS, CDR2 SASEGT. Trimming cost V 3 bases and J 4 bases, with 9 bases left between them.

The chain links TRBV19 to TRBJ2-2, with 9 positions matching TRBD1. The germline CDR1 and CDR2 sequences are LNHDA and SQIVND (reference sequence). The CDR3 is made up of 16 amino acids. V shed 7 bases, J shed 3 bases, and the junction held 9 bases outside the gene matches. The CDR3 reads CASTTRGQGHTGELFF. Written as DNA, the CDR3 is TGTGCCAGTACCACAAGGGGACAGGGCCACACCGGGGAGCTGTTTTTT.

The chain combines TRBV5-1 with TRBJ2-1, with 11 bases lining up with TRBD2. This CDR3 comprises 18 residues. J was trimmed by 7 bases and V by 1 base; bases with no gene match: 13. Germline V gives CDR1 SGHRS, CDR2 YFSETQ. The CDR3 DNA follows: TGCGCCAGCAGCTTGACCGGGACTAGCGGAACCTACGGGAATGAGCAGTTCTTC. Its translation is CASSLTGTSGTYGNEQFF.

The CDR3 nucleotides are TGTGCCAGCAGCCCGATGGGCGGCTGGTCCTACGAGCAGTACTTC. Its protein is CASSPMGGWSYEQYF. V usage is TRBV7-2 and J usage is TRBJ2-7; D remains unclear. Trimming pared 5 bases from V and 1 base from J, leaving 15 bases between. This CDR3 has 15 residues. Germline CDR1 and CDR2: SGHTA and FQGNSA.

A single count supports this clone. V gene TRBV7-9 combines with J gene TRBJ2-1; 9 bases match TRBD1. Germline trimming cut 5 bases from V and 8 bases from J; bases unmatched to any gene: 13. The CDR3 consists of 16 residues. Germline CDR1 SEHNR, CDR2 FQNEAQ (reference sequence). CDR3: CASSAWTGAPGDEQFF. The CDR3 DNA is TGTGCCAGCAGCGCCTGGACAGGGGCCCCCGGCGATGAGCAGTTCTTC.

The gene calls are TRBV6-1 and TRBJ2-2; TRBD2 matches 12 bases. The CDR3 has 17 amino acids. Germline trimming cut 2 bases from V and 1 base from J; bases unmatched to any gene: 2. The germline V gene has CDR1 MNHNS and CDR2 SASEGT. The CDR3 DNA sequence: TGTGCCAGCAGTGAACGACTAGCGGGAGTGAACACCGGGGAGCTGTTTTTT. Its protein is CASSERLAGVNTGELFF.

The V call is TRBV4-1, the J call TRBJ2-2, with D possibly being TRBD1 (6 bases). Germline V CDR1 and CDR2: MGHRA, YSYEKL. This CDR3 is built from 17 residues. Between the trimmed V and J ends, which lost 3 bases and 0 bases, there was a span of 14 bases. CDR3 nucleotide sequence: TGCGCCAGCAGCCATTTCAAGGGGGTAACGAACACCGGGGAGCTGTTTTTT. Protein product: CASSHFKGVTNTGELFF.

The V and J genes are TRBV13 and TRBJ1-4; 8 nucleotides agree with TRBD1. The CDR3 totals 20 residues. The V segment lost 3 bases and the J segment 0 bases; nucleotides outside the gene matches: 15. The germline V gene encodes CDR1 PRHDT and CDR2 FYEKMQ (reference sequence). CDR3 nucleotides: TGTGCCAGCAGCTTCACCAGGCGGGGACAGGAGACCTCAACTAATGAAAAACTGTTTTTT. Translating it yields CASSFTRRGQETSTNEKLFF.

On this clone: One base away lies a much larger clone, so this may be a sequencing read error. The same CDR3 arises from other DNA sequences in this sample as well. This rearrangement joins TRBV13 to TRBJ2-7; D is uncertain. The CDR3 length is 11 residues. Germline-derived CDR1 and CDR2 are PRHDT and FYEKMQ (reference sequence). The V and J ends lost 1 base and 2 bases respectively, with 0 bases between them. CDR3 DNA: TGTGCCAGCAGCTTAGCCTACGAGCAGTACTTC. Protein: CASSLAYEQYF.

The chain combines TRBV11-2 with TRBJ2-3; D is unresolved. This CDR3 contains 13 residues. V was clipped by 1 base and J by 2 bases, with 4 bases between them. The germline V gene has CDR1 SGHAT and CDR2 FQNNGV. The CDR3 DNA follows: TGTGCCAGCAGCTTAGTGTTCACAGATACGCAGTATTTT. This sequence encodes CASSLVFTDTQYF.

This chain connects TRBV28 to TRBJ1-1; D gene unclear. The CDR3 is made up of 12 amino acids. V lost 6 bases to trimming and J lost 8 bases, with 13 bases between them. Germline V lookup: CDR1 MDHEN, CDR2 SYDVKM. The CDR3 sequence: CASSPGEAEAFF. CDR3 nucleotide sequence: TGTGCCAGCAGCCCCGGGGAGGCAGAAGCTTTCTTT.

On this clone: Other DNA sequences of this sample code for an identical CDR3. V is TRBV29-1 and J is TRBJ2-2; 12 bases match TRBD2. The CDR3 is made up of 13 amino acids. The germline CDR1 and CDR2 sequences are SQVTM and ANQGSEA. J lost 4 bases, V lost 6 bases, and 0 bases had no gene match. For the CDR3, the DNA is TGCAGCGTACTAGCGGGAGGCACCGGGGAGCTGTTTTTT. Amino acid sequence: CSVLAGGTGELFF.

The chain joins TRBV6-5 to TRBJ2-4, with unresolved D. Looked up from germline, CDR1 is MNHEY and CDR2 is SVGAGI. The CDR3 sequence is 12 residues long. With 4 bases removed from V and 4 bases from J, the gap between germline ends came to 5 bases. Written as DNA, the CDR3 is TGTGCCAGCAGTTCCGGGAAAAACATTCAGTACTTC. Its translation: CASSSGKNIQYF.

The rearrangement uses TRBV11-2 and TRBJ2-1; D is uncertain. CDR3 length: 12 residues. V was clipped by 0 bases and J by 10 bases, with 7 bases between them. The germline V gene has CDR1 SGHAT and CDR2 FQNNGV. The DNA for the CDR3 is TGTGCCAGCAGCTTAGATATGGGCGAGCAGTTCTTC. It yields the protein CASSLDMGEQFF.

The CDR3 spells CASSLGTTRQGVANYGYTF. The CDR3 bases are TGTGCCAGCAGCTTAGGCACCACTAGACAGGGAGTAGCTAACTATGGCTACACCTTC. The chain employs TRBV11-2 and TRBJ1-2, with 7 bases lining up with TRBD1. This CDR3 region has 19 residues. CDR1 and CDR2 from the germline V gene are SGHAT and FQNNGV. Unmatched junction bases numbered 14, after V lost 1 base and J lost 0 bases.

Notes on this clone: Other DNA sequences from this sample encode an identical CDR3 as well. The rearrangement links TRBV27 to TRBJ1-2; D remains unclear. The germline V gene encodes CDR1 MNHEY and CDR2 SMNVEV (reference sequence). Trimming left V 3 bases short and J 3 bases short, with 11 bases between. The CDR3 is 14 amino acids. The DNA for the CDR3 is TGTGCCAGCAGTTTGGGTGGGAGCCACTATGGCTACACCTTC. Amino acid sequence: CASSLGGSHYGYTF.